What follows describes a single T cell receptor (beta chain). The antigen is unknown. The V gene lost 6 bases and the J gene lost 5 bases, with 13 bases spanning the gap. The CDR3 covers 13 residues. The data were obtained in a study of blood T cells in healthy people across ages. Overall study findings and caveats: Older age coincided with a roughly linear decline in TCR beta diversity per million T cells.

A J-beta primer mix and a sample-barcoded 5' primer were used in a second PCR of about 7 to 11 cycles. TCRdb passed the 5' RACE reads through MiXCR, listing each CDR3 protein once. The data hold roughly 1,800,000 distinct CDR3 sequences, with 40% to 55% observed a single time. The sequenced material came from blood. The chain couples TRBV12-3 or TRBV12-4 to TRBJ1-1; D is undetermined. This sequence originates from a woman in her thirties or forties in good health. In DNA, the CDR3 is TGTGCCAGCAGCCTTTCTCCGGGAACTGAAGCTTTCTTT. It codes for CASSLSPGTEAFF.